This is a list of T cell receptor beta chains from one sample in a study of early T cells in non-severe SARS-CoV-2 infection. TCRdb itself ran the 5' RACE reads through MiXCR, one entry per CDR3 protein. The table includes 60,000 or so distinct CDR3 sequences, 9.3% detected once. The sample taken for sequencing was whole blood. The source of these receptors is an adult who was a healthcare worker with PCR-confirmed SARS-CoV-2 infection or an uninfected control (not recorded which). CDR3s include the opening cysteine and the closing phenylalanine or tryptophan. Fields, in order: V gene, CDR3 protein.

TRBV7-6,CASVMANTDTQYF
TRBV12-3/TRBV12-4,CASSLSGSWNTEAFF
TRBV20-1,CSARNSGGRRETQYF
TRBV6-6,CASSYGRLIDSYQETQYF
TRBV15,CATSTSTGAGSSPLHF
TRBV29-1,CSGTGPLNTEAFF
TRBV3-1,CASSHRDRVNGQYF
TRBV20-1,CSGQKAGGDYEQYF
TRBV9,CASSVEPSGGRGDTQYF
TRBV28,CASSSPFLAVNTGELFF
TRBV15,CATSRDLGGELFF
TRBV5-1,CASSPGGLYEKLFF
TRBV30,CAWSSGGNSPLHF
TRBV12-3/TRBV12-4,CASKGGDTEAFF
TRBV21-1,CASGGDSSYEQYF
TRBV12-3/TRBV12-4,CASIYSGGNTIYF
TRBV10-1,CASSEQVNTEAFF
TRBV3-1,CASSQVAGSSYNEQFF
TRBV2,CASSEGTPDTQYF
TRBV7-6,CASSPGIWDRTEAFF
TRBV4-1,CASSQTHRGETQYF
TRBV3-1,CASSHGRIRYF
TRBV5-1,CASSLETGRYGYTF